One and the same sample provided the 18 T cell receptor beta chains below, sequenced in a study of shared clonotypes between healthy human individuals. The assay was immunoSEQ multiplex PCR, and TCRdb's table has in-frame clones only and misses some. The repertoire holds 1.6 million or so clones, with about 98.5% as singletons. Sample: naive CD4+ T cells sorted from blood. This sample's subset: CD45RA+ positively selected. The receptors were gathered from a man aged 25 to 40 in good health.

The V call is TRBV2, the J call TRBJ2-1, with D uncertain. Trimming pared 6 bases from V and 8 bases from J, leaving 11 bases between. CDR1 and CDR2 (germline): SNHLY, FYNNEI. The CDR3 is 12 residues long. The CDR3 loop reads CASRRLDHEQFF. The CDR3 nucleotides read TGTGCCAGCAGGCGGCTAGACCATGAGCAGTTCTTC.

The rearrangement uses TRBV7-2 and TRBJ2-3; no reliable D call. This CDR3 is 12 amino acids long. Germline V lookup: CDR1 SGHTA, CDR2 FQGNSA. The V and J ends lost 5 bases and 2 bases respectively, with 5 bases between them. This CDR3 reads CASSENTDTQYF. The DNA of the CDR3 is TGTGCCAGCAGCGAGAACACAGATACGCAGTATTTT.

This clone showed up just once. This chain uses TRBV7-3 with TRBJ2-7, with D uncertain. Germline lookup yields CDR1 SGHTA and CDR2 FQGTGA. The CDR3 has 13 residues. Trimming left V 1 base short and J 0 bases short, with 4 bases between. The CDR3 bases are TGTGCCAGCAGCTTAATTCCCTCCTACGAGCAGTACTTC. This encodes CASSLIPSYEQYF.

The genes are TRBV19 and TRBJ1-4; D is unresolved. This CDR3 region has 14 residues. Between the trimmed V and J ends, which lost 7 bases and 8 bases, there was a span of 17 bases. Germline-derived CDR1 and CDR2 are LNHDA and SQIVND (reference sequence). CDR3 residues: CASKVGSLGEKLFF. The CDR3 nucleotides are TGTGCCAGTAAGGTTGGCTCCCTTGGGGAAAAACTGTTTTTT.

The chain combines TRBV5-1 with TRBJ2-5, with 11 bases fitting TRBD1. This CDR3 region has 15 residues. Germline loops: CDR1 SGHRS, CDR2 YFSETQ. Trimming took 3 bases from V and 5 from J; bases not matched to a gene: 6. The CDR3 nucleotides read TGCGCCAGCAGCTCCCGGGACAGGGGGTTGGAGACCCAGTACTTC. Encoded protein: CASSSRDRGLETQYF.

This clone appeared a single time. The CDR3 nucleotides are TGCGCCAGCAGCCCAACCTCCCGACAGACTCCGGAGACCCAGTACTTC. It codes for CASSPTSRQTPETQYF. The V and J genes are TRBV5-1 and TRBJ2-5; D is perhaps TRBD1 (5 bases). The CDR3 length is 16 residues. From germline, CDR1 is SGHRS and CDR2 YFSETQ. Trimming cost V 4 bases and J 5 bases, with 21 bases left between them. Drawing the rest from reference TRBV5-1 and TRBJ2-5, the complete variable domain is KAGVTQTPRYLIKTRGQQVTLSCSPISGHRSVSWYQQTPGQGLQFLFEYFSETQRNKGNFPGRFSGRQFSNSRSEMNVSTLELGDSALYLCASSPTSRQTPETQYFGPGTRLLVL.

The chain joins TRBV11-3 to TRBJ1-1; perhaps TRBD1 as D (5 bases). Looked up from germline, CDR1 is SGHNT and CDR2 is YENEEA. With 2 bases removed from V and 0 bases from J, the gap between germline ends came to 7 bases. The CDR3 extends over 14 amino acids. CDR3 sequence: CASSLSGVNTEAFF. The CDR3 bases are TGTGCCAGCAGCTTATCGGGGGTGAACACTGAAGCTTTCTTT.

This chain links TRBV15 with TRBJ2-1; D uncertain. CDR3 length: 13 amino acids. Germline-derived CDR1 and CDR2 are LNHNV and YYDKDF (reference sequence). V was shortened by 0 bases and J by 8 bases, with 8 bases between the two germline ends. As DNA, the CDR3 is TGTGCCACCAGCAGAGAAGTCGGCGATGAGCAGTTCTTC. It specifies CATSREVGDEQFF.

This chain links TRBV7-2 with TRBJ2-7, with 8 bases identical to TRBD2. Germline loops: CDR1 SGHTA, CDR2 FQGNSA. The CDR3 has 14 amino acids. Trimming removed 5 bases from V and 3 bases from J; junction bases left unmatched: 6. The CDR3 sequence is CASSRSLAVYEQYF. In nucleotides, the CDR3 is TGTGCCAGCAGCCGCTCACTAGCGGTCTACGAGCAGTACTTC.

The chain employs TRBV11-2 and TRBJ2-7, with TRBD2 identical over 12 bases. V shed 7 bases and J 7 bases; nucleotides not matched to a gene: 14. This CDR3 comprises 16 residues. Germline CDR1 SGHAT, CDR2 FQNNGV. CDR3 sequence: CASTPMRLAGVREQYF. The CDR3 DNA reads TGTGCCAGCACCCCGATGCGACTAGCGGGAGTGAGGGAGCAGTACTTC.

The CDR3 region has the DNA TGTGCCATCACTGGACAGGGGGCCACAGATACGCAGTATTTT. This codes for CAITGQGATDTQYF. This rearrangement joins TRBV10-3 to TRBJ2-3; 11 nucleotides line up with TRBD1. From germline, CDR1 is ENHRY and CDR2 SYGVKD. V shed 7 bases and J 2 bases; nucleotides not matched to a gene: 2. The length of the CDR3 is 14 residues.

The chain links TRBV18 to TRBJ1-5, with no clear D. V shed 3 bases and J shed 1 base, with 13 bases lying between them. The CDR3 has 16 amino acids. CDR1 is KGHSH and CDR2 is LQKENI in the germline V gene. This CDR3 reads CASSPFQTRSNQPQHF. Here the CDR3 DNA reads TGTGCCAGCTCACCCTTCCAGACGAGGAGCAATCAGCCCCAGCATTTT.

CDR3 sequence: CASSENGLPADTQYF. CDR3 DNA: TGTGCCAGCAGTGAAAATGGCCTGCCCGCAGATACGCAGTATTTT. The chain carries TRBV6-1 and TRBJ2-3; no reliable D call. The CDR3 is 15 amino acids. Per the germline V gene, CDR1 is MNHNS and CDR2 is SASEGT. Trimming took off 2 bases at V and 4 bases at J, with 13 bases between the two ends.

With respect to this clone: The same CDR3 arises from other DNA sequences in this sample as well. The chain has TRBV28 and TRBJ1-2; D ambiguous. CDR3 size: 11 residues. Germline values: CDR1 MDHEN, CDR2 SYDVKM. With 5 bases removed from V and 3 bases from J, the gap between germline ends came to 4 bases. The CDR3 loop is CASSIYYGYTF. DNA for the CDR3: TGTGCCAGCAGTATATACTATGGCTACACCTTC.

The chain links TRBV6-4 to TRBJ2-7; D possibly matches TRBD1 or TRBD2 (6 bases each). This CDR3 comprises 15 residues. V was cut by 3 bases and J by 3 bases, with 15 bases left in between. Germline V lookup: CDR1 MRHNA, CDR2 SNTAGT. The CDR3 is CASSEGAGTLYEQYF. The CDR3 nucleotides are TGTGCCAGCAGTGAGGGGGCGGGAACCCTCTACGAGCAGTACTTC.

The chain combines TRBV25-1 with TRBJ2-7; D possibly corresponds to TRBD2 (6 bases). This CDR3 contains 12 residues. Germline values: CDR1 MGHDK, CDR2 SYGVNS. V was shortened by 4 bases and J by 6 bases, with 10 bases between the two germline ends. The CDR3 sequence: CASSGLVPEQYF. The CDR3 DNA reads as TGTGCCAGCAGTGGACTAGTCCCCGAGCAGTACTTC.

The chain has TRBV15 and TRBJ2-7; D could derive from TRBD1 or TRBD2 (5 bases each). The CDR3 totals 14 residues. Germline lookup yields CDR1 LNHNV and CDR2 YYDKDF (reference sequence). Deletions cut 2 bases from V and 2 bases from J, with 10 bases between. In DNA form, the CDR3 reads TGTGCCACCAGCAGACCAGGGAGTCCCTACGAGCAGTACTTC. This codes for CATSRPGSPYEQYF. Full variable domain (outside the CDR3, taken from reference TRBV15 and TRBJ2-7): DAMVIQNPRYQVTQFGKPVTLSCSQTLNHNVMYWYQQKSSQAPKLLFHYYDKDFNNEADTPDNFQSRRPNTSFCFLDIRSPGLGDTAMYLCATSRPGSPYEQYFGPGTRLTVT.

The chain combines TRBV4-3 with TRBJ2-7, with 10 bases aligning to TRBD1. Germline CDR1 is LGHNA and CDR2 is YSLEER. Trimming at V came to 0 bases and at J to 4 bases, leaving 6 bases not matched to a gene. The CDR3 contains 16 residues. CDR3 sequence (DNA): TGCGCCAGCAGCCAAGATGGCCCGGGACAGGGGTACGAGCAGTACTTC. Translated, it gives CASSQDGPGQGYEQYF.